This TCR beta chain was identified in a study of blood T cell repertoires in COVID-19 (dated by TCRdb to the early 2020s). Context from the whole study: Collaborator samples came from the United States, Italy and Spain and covered acute and convalescent phases of COVID-19. The material from the prospective study consisted of cDNA or gDNA derived from T cells, B-cell-depleted T cells, or PBMCs. Deeply sampled blood TCRbeta repertoires from subjects exposed to, actively infected with, or recovered from COVID-19 were included in the dataset. A freely available public database, intended as a resource for researchers studying the immune response to SARS-CoV-2, is where the repertoires were released. The samples were drawn from the first 160 participants of the ongoing ImmuneRACE study and from 1,254 subjects provided by 6 global collaborators. Sample metadata almost always included a de-identified subject ID, COVID-19 status, age in years and sex. Where HLA class I and class II types were available, the types were taken from metadata supplied by the sample provider, not from assay-based typing. The full study reports these points: The quantity of clinical and demographic metadata differed by source and by participant and was supplied without curation.

At the junction V is shortened by 1 base and J by 0 bases, with 8 bases in between. Looking up the germline V gene yields CDR1 SGHRS and CDR2 YFSETQ. The CDR3 runs 14 residues from the cysteine to the phenylalanine. Only the CDR3 part of the read is kept: 42 bases, read in frame from the first base. A remark on this clone: Its antigen is not yet known. Base qualities are not at hand, and no much larger clone is one base apart.

Collaborating institutions collected whole blood in K2EDTA tubes following their own protocols. For TCRbeta analysis, collaborators shipped samples as frozen whole blood, isolated PBMCs, or DNA extracted from either of those sample types. The immunoSEQ Assay, a bias-controlled multiplex PCR, was used to amplify TCRbeta CDR3 regions from genomic DNA. In the paper's pipeline: Within the assay, amplification of reference gene primers was used to estimate how many nucleated cells each sample contained. To quantify the absolute abundance of each unique TCRbeta CDR3 rearrangement, sequence reads were collapsed and filtered. For each sample, productive Simpson clonality was calculated as the square root of Simpson's diversity index over productive rearrangements. Drawn from immuneACCESS, this table holds only the in-frame rearrangements with V and J called that TCRdb kept. Clones are partly lost; checked studies trace under half to an unresolved V gene and leave the rest unexplained. V and J calls and clone size are given by that table; D and trimming were obtained from the DNA. This sample gives roughly 250,000 clones in total; 84% of them show up just once. The top ten clonotypes cover 8% to 9.5% of the sample.

The sequence joins TRBV5-1 to TRBJ2-7, with the D gene not clear enough to name. Material for sequencing was peripheral blood. This clonotype was obtained from a human donor in a cohort sampled during active COVID-19. CDR3 loop: CASSLTAGSYEQYF. The DNA sequence is TGCGCCAGCAGCTTGACAGCAGGCTCCTACGAGCAGTACTTC.